What follows are 22 T cell receptor beta chains derived from one specimen sequenced in a study of blood T cell repertoires in COVID-19. This table comes from immunoSEQ multiplex PCR, and its TCRdb copy is limited to in-frame clones, with some not included. Of approximately 480,000 clones listed, 75% to 90% are singletons. Material for sequencing was peripheral blood. These receptor sequences come from a man aged 18 to 30 with COVID-19, enrolled during active disease.

The chain has TRBV29-1 and TRBJ1-1; a weak D match, TRBD1 (5 bases). Germline V gene sequence: CDR1 SQVTM, CDR2 ANQGSEA. V was clipped by 4 bases and J by 3 bases, with 9 bases between them. The CDR3 is made up of 12 amino acids. CDR3 in amino acids: CSVGQGHTEAFF. In DNA form, the CDR3 reads TGCAGCGTTGGTCAGGGTCACACTGAAGCTTTCTTT.

The chain links TRBV5-1 to TRBJ2-5; D might be TRBD1 (5 bases). This CDR3 has 14 residues. Looked up from germline, CDR1 is SGHRS and CDR2 is YFSETQ. With 0 bases removed from V and 5 bases from J, the gap between germline ends came to 11 bases. CDR3 protein: CASSLGGLGETQYF. The CDR3 nucleotides are TGCGCCAGCAGCTTGGGGGGCCTTGGGGAGACCCAGTACTTC.

This chain uses TRBV7-3 with TRBJ2-3, with TRBD2 matching over 9 bases. V lost 5 bases to trimming and J lost 3 bases; unmatched junction nucleotides: 9. The CDR3 length is 16 residues. Germline V gene lookup returns CDR1 SGHTA and CDR2 FQGTGA. Here the CDR3 reads CASSKRVSGRTDTQYF. CDR3 in DNA: TGTGCCAGCAGCAAAAGGGTTAGCGGGAGAACAGATACGCAGTATTTT. The full variable domain, rest sourced from reference TRBV7-3 and TRBJ2-3, is GAGVSQTPSNKVTEKGKYVELRCDPISGHTALYWYRQSLGQGPEFLIYFQGTGAADDSGLPNDRFFAVRPEGSVSTLKIQRTERGDSAVYLCASSKRVSGRTDTQYFGPGTRLTVL.

This clone has just a few counts. This chain links TRBV14 with TRBJ2-1; D may be TRBD1 (5 bases). Germline V gene lookup returns CDR1 SGHDN and CDR2 FVKESK. The CDR3 sequence is 16 residues long. V dropped 2 bases and J dropped 8 bases, with 19 bases sitting between them. This CDR3 reads CASSQNPQTARHEQFF. Here the CDR3 DNA reads TGTGCCAGCAGCCAAAATCCCCAGACAGCCCGCCATGAGCAGTTCTTC. The whole variable domain, remainder taken from reference TRBV14 and TRBJ2-1, is EAGVTQFPSHSVIEKGQTVTLRCDPISGHDNLYWYRRVMGKEIKFLLHFVKESKQDESGMPNNRFLAERTGGTYSTLKVQPAELEDSGVYFCASSQNPQTARHEQFFGPGTRLTVL.

The chain uses TRBV29-1 and TRBJ2-2; D perhaps matches TRBD2 (6 bases). V shed 7 bases and J shed 9 bases, with 18 bases lying between them. Germline V gene data show CDR1 as SQVTM and CDR2 as ANQGSEA. The CDR3 is 13 amino acids. The CDR3 region is CSAAGRRVWELFF. The CDR3 nucleotides read TGCAGCGCCGCGGGACGGCGCGTCTGGGAGCTGTTTTTT.

This chain uses TRBV18 with TRBJ2-6, with no clear D. Trimming shortened V by 5 bases and J by 0 bases, and 8 bases separated the two germline ends. CDR1 and CDR2 from the germline V gene are KGHSH and LQKENI. The CDR3 is 15 residues long. DNA of the CDR3: TGTGCCAGCTCAAGACAAAGCTCTGGGGCCAACGTCCTGACTTTC. Translated, it gives CASSRQSSGANVLTF. The full variable domain, in which reference TRBV18 and TRBJ2-6 provide the parts outside the CDR3, is NAGVMQNPRHLVRRRGQEARLRCSPMKGHSHVYWYRQLPEEGLKFMVYLQKENIIDESGMPKERFSAEFPKEGPSILRIQQVVRGDSAAYFCASSRQSSGANVLTFGAGSRLTVL.

The gene calls are TRBV5-4 and TRBJ2-3; TRBD2 agrees at 11 bases. Germline V CDR1 and CDR2: SGHNT, YYREEE (reference sequence). This CDR3 contains 17 residues. The junction had 8 bases not matched to a gene; V was cut back by 0 bases and J by 5 bases. The CDR3 loop reads CASSLVAGGPLGDTQYF. CDR3 DNA sequence: TGTGCCAGCAGCTTGGTAGCGGGAGGGCCGTTGGGAGATACGCAGTATTTT.

The chain recombines TRBV4-2 with TRBJ2-2; 9 bases fit TRBD1. Germline V lookup: CDR1 LGHNA, CDR2 YNFKEQ. This CDR3 comprises 17 residues. V lost 2 bases and J lost 6; bases outside the gene matches: 10. The CDR3 sequence: CASSQIPGTGYPGELFF. CDR3 coding DNA: TGTGCCAGCAGCCAAATTCCCGGGACAGGGTACCCCGGGGAGCTGTTTTTT.

This clone has just one count. This chain links TRBV5-4 with TRBJ2-5, with TRBD2 identical over 7 bases. The germline CDR1 and CDR2 sequences are SGHNT and YYREEE (reference sequence). V was pared by 4 bases and J by 3 bases, with 3 bases of the junction left unmatched. This CDR3 is built from 13 residues. The CDR3 region is CASSAAGEETQYF. The CDR3 nucleotides read TGTGCCAGCAGCGCGGCGGGGGAAGAGACCCAGTACTTC.

The CDR3, as DNA: TGTGCCAGTAGTGAGATATTCGGTAGGAGGGATCAGCCCCAGCATTTT. Its protein product is CASSEIFGRRDQPQHF. The rearrangement uses TRBV19 and TRBJ1-5; D is unresolved. Looked up from germline, CDR1 is LNHDA and CDR2 is SQIVND (reference sequence). The CDR3 consists of 16 residues. V lost 5 bases and J lost 5, with 19 bases in between.

In regard to this clone: The same CDR3 also results from other DNA sequences found in this sample. The chain uses TRBV25-1 and TRBJ2-2; 8 nucleotides align to TRBD1. The germline V gene encodes CDR1 MGHDK and CDR2 SYGVNS. Trimming took 4 bases from V and 4 from J; bases not matched to a gene: 2. The CDR3 totals 14 residues. CDR3 DNA: TGTGCCAGCAGTGGAGGACAGGGCACCGGGGAGCTGTTTTTT. It encodes CASSGGQGTGELFF.

The J gene is TRBJ2-5, the V gene TRBV2; TRBD1 matches at 8 bases. Germline CDR1 is SNHLY and CDR2 is FYNNEI. This CDR3 region has 12 residues. Trimming took 6 bases from V and 9 from J; bases not matched to a gene: 6. Written as DNA, the CDR3 is TGTGCCAGCAGGCAGGACAGGGTGCCCCAGTACTTC. It codes for CASRQDRVPQYF.

The chain carries TRBV6-2 or TRBV6-3 and TRBJ2-4, with 8 bases lining up with TRBD1. Germline V gene data show CDR1 as MNHEY and CDR2 as SVGEGT. The CDR3 runs 15 residues. Losses at the gene ends were 4 bases for V and 4 bases for J; bases not matched to a gene: 6. CDR3 region: CASSSDDRGKNIQYF. CDR3 DNA: TGTGCCAGCAGTTCCGACGACAGGGGTAAAAACATTCAGTACTTC.

The chain uses TRBV7-6 and TRBJ2-1; 11 bases align to TRBD2. The J segment lost 4 bases and the V segment lost 4 bases, leaving 6 bases of the junction unmatched. Germline loops: CDR1 SGHVS, CDR2 FNYEAQ. CDR3 length: 16 residues. The CDR3 reads CASSSISGRGYNEQFF. The CDR3 DNA sequence: TGTGCCAGCAGCTCCATTAGCGGGAGGGGATACAATGAGCAGTTCTTC.

The CDR3 sequence: CASTEGSSYEQYF. The CDR3, as DNA: TGTGCCAGCACGGAGGGCAGCTCCTACGAGCAGTACTTC. J is TRBJ2-7 and V is TRBV2; D may be TRBD2 (6 bases). CDR1 and CDR2 from the germline V gene are SNHLY and FYNNEI. The CDR3 length is 13 residues. With 7 bases removed from V and 0 bases from J, the gap between germline ends came to 10 bases.

The chain uses TRBV6-5 and TRBJ2-7; 7 nucleotides match TRBD1. V shed 5 bases, J shed 4 bases, and the junction held 8 bases outside the gene matches. This CDR3 has 14 amino acids. The germline V gene encodes CDR1 MNHEY and CDR2 SVGAGI. The CDR3 here is CASSPDRVSYEQYF. The CDR3, as DNA: TGTGCCAGCAGTCCCGACAGGGTGTCTTACGAGCAGTACTTC.

The chain is built from TRBV2 and TRBJ1-2; 8 positions match TRBD1. The V gene's germline CDR1 is SNHLY and CDR2 FYNNEI. The CDR3 totals 15 residues. Trimming cost V 5 bases and J 1 base; bases outside gene matches: 6. This chain's CDR3 is CASSSRTGSNYGYTF. DNA for the CDR3: TGTGCCAGCAGTTCTAGGACAGGGAGTAACTATGGCTACACCTTC. Full variable domain (missing parts from reference TRBV2 and TRBJ1-2): EPEVTQTPSHQVTQMGQEVILRCVPISNHLYFYWYRQILGQKVEFLVSFYNNEISEKSEIFDDQFSVERPDGSNFTLKIRSTKLEDSAMYFCASSSRTGSNYGYTFGSGTRLTVV.

The chain employs TRBV5-1 and TRBJ1-4, with 10 bases lining up with TRBD1. The CDR3 has 15 amino acids. Unmatched junction bases numbered 7, after V lost 4 bases and J lost 7 bases. Germline V lookup: CDR1 SGHRS, CDR2 YFSETQ. The CDR3 DNA sequence: TGCGCCAGCAGCGAGAGGGACAGGGGAGGTGAAAAACTGTTTTTT. Residues: CASSERDRGGEKLFF.

Concerning this clone itself: At one end, the junction sequence differs from germline, possibly due to a read error. The chain recombines TRBV10-2 with TRBJ1-2; tentative D call: TRBD1 (5 bases). The germline CDR1 and CDR2 sequences are WSHSY and SAAADI. The CDR3 totals 15 residues. The CDR3 here is CASSPIGQLPYRYTF. CDR3 nucleotides: TGCGCCAGCAGTCCCATCGGACAACTACCCTATCGCTACACCTTC.

The rearrangement links TRBV7-9 to TRBJ1-1; TRBD1 aligns across 8 bases. The CDR3 contains 13 residues. Germline V gene lookup returns CDR1 SEHNR and CDR2 FQNEAQ (reference sequence). V shed 5 bases and J 10 bases; nucleotides not matched to a gene: 9. This CDR3 reads CASSPGQGGVAFF. CDR3 nucleotides: TGTGCCAGCAGCCCAGGACAGGGTGGAGTAGCTTTCTTT.

In DNA form, the CDR3 reads TGTGCCAGCAGCCTTGGGACACGGAGCTACAATGAGCAGTTCTTC. Translation gives CASSLGTRSYNEQFF. The chain uses TRBV9 and TRBJ2-1; D might be TRBD1 (6 bases). Trimming cost V 4 bases and J 3 bases, with 14 bases left between them. The CDR3 consists of 15 residues. Germline CDR1 is SGDLS and CDR2 is YYNGEE.

The gene calls are TRBV28 and TRBJ1-4; D not resolved. The CDR3 is made up of 16 amino acids. Deletions cut 8 bases from V and 4 bases from J, with 20 bases between. Germline CDR1 MDHEN, CDR2 SYDVKM. In nucleotides, the CDR3 is TGTGCCAGCTCCTTTGTGGGAGGCGGCATTAATGAAAAACTGTTTTTT. Its protein is CASSFVGGGINEKLFF.